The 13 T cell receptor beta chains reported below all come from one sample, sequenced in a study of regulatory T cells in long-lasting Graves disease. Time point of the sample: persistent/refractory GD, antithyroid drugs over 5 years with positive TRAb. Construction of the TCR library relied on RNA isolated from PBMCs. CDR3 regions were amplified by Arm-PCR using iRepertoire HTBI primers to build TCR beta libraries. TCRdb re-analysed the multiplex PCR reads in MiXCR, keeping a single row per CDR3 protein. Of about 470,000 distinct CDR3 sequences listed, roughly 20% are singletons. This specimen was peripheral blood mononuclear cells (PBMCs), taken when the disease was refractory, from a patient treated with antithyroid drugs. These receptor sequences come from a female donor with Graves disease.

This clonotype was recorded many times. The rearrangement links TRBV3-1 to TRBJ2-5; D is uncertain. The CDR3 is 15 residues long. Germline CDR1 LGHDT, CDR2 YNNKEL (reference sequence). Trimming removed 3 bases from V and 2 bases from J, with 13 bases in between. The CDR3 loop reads CASSQLNGRQETQYF. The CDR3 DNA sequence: TGTGCCAGCAGCCAGTTAAATGGGCGACAAGAGACCCAGTACTTC.

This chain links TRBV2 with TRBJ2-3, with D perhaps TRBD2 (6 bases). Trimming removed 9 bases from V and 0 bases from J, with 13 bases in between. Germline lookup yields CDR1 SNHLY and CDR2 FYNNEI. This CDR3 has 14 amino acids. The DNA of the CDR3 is TGTGCCAGTGCACCCGGGACTAGCACAGATACGCAGTATTTT. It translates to CASAPGTSTDTQYF. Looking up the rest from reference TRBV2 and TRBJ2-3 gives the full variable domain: EPEVTQTPSHQVTQMGQEVILRCVPISNHLYFYWYRQILGQKVEFLVSFYNNEISEKSEIFDDQFSVERPDGSNFTLKIRSTKLEDSAMYFCASAPGTSTDTQYFGPGTRLTVL.

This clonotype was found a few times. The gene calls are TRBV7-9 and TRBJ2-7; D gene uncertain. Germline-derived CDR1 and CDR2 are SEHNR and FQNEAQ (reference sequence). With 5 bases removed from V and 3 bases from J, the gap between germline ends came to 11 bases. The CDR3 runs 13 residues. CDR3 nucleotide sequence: TGTGCCAGCAGCCCGCCACAAGGCTACGAGCAGTACTTC. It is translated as CASSPPQGYEQYF.

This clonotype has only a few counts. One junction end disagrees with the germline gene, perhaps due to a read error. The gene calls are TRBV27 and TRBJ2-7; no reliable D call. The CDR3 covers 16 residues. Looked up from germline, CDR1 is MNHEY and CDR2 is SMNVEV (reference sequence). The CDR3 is CASSPTAEGFSYEQHF. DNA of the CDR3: TGTGCCAGCAGTCCCACCGCGGAAGGATTCTCCTACGAGCAGCACTTC.

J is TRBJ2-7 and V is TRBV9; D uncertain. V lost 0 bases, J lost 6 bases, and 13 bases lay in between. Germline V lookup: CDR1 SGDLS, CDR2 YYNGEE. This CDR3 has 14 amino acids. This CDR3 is CASSVGVRFSEQYF. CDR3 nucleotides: TGTGCCAGCAGCGTAGGGGTCCGATTTAGCGAGCAGTACTTC.

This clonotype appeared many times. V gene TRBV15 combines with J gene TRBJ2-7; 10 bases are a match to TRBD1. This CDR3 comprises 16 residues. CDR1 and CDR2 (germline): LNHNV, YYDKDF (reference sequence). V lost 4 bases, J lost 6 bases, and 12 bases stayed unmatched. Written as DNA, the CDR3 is TGTGCCACCAGCACTCCCGGGACAGGGGTGGATGGCGAGCAGTACTTC. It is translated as CATSTPGTGVDGEQYF.

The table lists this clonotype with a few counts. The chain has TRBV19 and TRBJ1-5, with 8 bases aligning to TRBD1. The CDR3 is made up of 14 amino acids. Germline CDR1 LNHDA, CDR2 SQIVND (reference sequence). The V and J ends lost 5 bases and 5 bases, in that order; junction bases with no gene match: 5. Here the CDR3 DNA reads TGTGCCAGTAGTTACGGACAGGGATATCAGCCCCAGCATTTT. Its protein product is CASSYGQGYQPQHF. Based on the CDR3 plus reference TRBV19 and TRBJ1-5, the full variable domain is DGGITQSPKYLFRKEGQNVTLSCEQNLNHDAMYWYRQDPGQGLRLIYYSQIVNDFQKGDIAEGYSVSREKKESFPLTVTSAQKNPTAFYLCASSYGQGYQPQHFGDGTRLSIL.

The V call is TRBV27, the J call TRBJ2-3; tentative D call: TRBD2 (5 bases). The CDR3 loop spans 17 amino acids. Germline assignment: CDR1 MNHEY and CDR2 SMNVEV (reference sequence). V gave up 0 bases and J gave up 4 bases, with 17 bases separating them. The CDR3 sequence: CASSLSWSPPSPDTQYF. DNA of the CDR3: TGTGCCAGCAGTTTATCCTGGTCACCTCCTAGCCCAGATACGCAGTATTTT.

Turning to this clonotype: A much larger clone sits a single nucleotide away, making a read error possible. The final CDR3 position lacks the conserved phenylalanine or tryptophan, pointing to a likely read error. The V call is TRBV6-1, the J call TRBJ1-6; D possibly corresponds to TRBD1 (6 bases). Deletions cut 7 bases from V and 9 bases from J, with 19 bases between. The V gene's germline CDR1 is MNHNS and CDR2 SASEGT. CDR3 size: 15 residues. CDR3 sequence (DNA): TGTGCCAGCACGACGGCGGGCAGGGGTGGTTCACCCCTCCACCTT. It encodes CASTTAGRGGSPLHL.

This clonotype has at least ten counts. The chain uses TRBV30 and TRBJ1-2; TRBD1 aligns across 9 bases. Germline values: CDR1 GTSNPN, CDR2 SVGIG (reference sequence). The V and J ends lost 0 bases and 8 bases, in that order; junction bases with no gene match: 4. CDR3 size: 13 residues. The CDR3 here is CAWSVGTGSGYTF. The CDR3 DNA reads TGTGCCTGGAGTGTAGGGACAGGGTCCGGCTACACCTTC.

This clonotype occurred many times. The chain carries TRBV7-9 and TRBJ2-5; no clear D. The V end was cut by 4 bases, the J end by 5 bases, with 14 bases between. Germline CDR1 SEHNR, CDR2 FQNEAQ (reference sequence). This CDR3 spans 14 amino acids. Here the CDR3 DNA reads TGTGCCAGCAGCTCCTTCTCCTTAGTGGAGACCCAGTACTTC. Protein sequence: CASSSFSLVETQYF.

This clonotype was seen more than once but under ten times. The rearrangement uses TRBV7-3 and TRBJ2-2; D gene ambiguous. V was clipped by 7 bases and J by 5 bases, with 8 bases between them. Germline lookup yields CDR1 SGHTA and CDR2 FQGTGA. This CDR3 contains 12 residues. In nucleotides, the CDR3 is TGTGCCAGCAACAAGGGAACCGGGGAGCTGTTTTTT. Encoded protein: CASNKGTGELFF.

This CDR3 is CASSLGVGLGTDTQYF. For the CDR3, the DNA is TGTGCCAGCAGCCTAGGAGTAGGCTTGGGCACAGATACGCAGTATTTT. The V call is TRBV12-3 or TRBV12-4, the J call TRBJ2-3; unclear D gene. The CDR3 sequence is 16 residues long. V was pared by 6 bases and J by 1 base, with 17 bases between.